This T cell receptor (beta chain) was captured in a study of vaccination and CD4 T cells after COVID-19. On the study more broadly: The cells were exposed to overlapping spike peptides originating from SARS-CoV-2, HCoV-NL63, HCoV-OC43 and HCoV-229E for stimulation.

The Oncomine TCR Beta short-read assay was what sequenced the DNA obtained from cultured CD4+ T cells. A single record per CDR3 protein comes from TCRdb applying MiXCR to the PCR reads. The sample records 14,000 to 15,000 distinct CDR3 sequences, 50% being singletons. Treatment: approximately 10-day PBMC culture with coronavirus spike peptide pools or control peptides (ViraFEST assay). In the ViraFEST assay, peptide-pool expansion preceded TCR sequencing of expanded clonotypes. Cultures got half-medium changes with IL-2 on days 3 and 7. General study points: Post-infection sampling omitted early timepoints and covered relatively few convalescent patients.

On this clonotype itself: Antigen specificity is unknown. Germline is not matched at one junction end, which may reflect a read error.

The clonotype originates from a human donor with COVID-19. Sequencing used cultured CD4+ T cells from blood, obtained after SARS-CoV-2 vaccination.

This CDR3 reads CASSVRDRDLASNTGAFF. CDR3 DNA sequence: TGTGCCAGCAGCGTGCGGGACAGGGATTTAGCCTCGAACACTGGAGCTTTCTTT. V is TRBV27 and J is TRBJ1-1; TRBD1 matches 9 bases. This CDR3 has 18 residues. Germline CDR1 MNHEY, CDR2 SMNVEV (reference sequence).